These T cell receptor beta chains were read from a single sample in a study of shared clonotypes between healthy human individuals. Sequencing used immunoSEQ multiplex PCR; TCRdb keeps in-frame clones, though not all of them. Found here are some 2,500,000 clones, 93% of them singletons; the top ten hold approximately 0.36%. What was sequenced was naive CD4+ T cells from PBMCs. The receptors stem from a young man in good health. Some clones in this sample may be carry-over from other donors' samples. The CDR3 runs from the conserved cysteine through the conserved F or W. D genes are given only for firm matches. Clone size, where shown, is once, few, many, or a class for clones that have expanded.

j_gene: TRBJ2-7
v_gene: TRBV5-6
d_gene: TRBD2
abundance: NA
CDR3nt: TGTGCCAGCAGCTGGAGCGGGGCCTACTACGAGCAGTACTTC
CDR3aa: CASSWSGAYYEQYF

j_gene: TRBJ1-4
v_gene: TRBV7-8
d_gene: NA
abundance: NA
CDR3nt: TGTGCCAGCAGCGCCCACAGAGCAACTAATGAAAAACTGTTTTTT
CDR3aa: CASSAHRATNEKLFF

j_gene: TRBJ2-1
v_gene: TRBV4-2
d_gene: NA
abundance: NA
CDR3nt: TGTGCCAGCAGCCAAGAACTGAATGAGCAGTTCTTC
CDR3aa: CASSQELNEQFF

j_gene: TRBJ2-7
v_gene: TRBV9
d_gene: NA
abundance: NA
CDR3nt: TGTGCCAGCAGCACCGTCCCGGGGGAGCAGTACTTC
CDR3aa: CASSTVPGEQYF

j_gene: TRBJ2-2
v_gene: TRBV6-6
d_gene: NA
abundance: once
CDR3nt: TGTGCCAGCAGTTGGGGGACGACTGGGGAGCTGTTTTTT
CDR3aa: CASSWGTTGELFF

j_gene: TRBJ2-7
v_gene: TRBV28
d_gene: NA
abundance: NA
CDR3nt: TGTGCCAGCAGTATAGTAAGGGCCTACGAGCAGTACTTC
CDR3aa: CASSIVRAYEQYF

j_gene: TRBJ1-1
v_gene: TRBV20-1
d_gene: TRBD1
abundance: NA
CDR3nt: TGCAGTGTGCCAGGGGGAGGTGAAGCTTTCTTT
CDR3aa: CSVPGGGEAFF

j_gene: TRBJ1-1
v_gene: TRBV5-1
d_gene: NA
abundance: NA
CDR3nt: TGCGCCAGCAGCTTGGAGGAGGGCGCCCCTGGGGCTTTCTTT
CDR3aa: CASSLEEGAPGAFF

j_gene: TRBJ2-7
v_gene: TRBV12-2
d_gene: NA
abundance: NA
CDR3nt: TGTGCAAGTCGCTTAGTAGGGGTAAGCTCCTACGAGCAGTACTTC
CDR3aa: CASRLVGVSSYEQYF

j_gene: TRBJ2-1
v_gene: TRBV11-3
d_gene: TRBD2
abundance: NA
CDR3nt: TGTGCCAGCAGCTTAGATTGGGGACTAGCGAGAGATGAGCAGTTCTTC
CDR3aa: CASSLDWGLARDEQFF